Detailed here is one TCR beta chain. This sample was taken from a study of T cell responses to AZD1222 COVID-19 vaccine. Study context: Second-dose intervals of approximately 4 or approximately 12 weeks were pooled.

The CDR3 extends over 14 amino acids. Germline V gene data show CDR1 as MDHEN and CDR2 as SYDVKM. Trimming pared 8 bases from V and 2 bases from J, leaving 16 bases between. Some clones are missing from TCRdb's copy, which holds only in-frame ones; the method was immunoSEQ multiplex PCR. The sample holds roughly 260,000 clones, 90% to 95% seen once. The J gene is TRBJ2-7, the V gene TRBV28, with D possibly matching TRBD2 (6 bases). The sequence came from an adult in good health. The sample consisted of peripheral blood, taken on day 0 of AZD1222 vaccination. The CDR3 region is CASARFGGPYEQYF. In nucleotides, the CDR3 is TGTGCCAGCGCCCGCTTCGGGGGACCCTACGAGCAGTACTTC. Full variable domain (outside the CDR3, taken from reference TRBV28 and TRBJ2-7): DVKVTQSSRYLVKRTGEKVFLECVQDMDHENMFWYRQDPGLGLRLIYFSYDVKMKEKGDIPEGYSVSREKKERFSLILESASTNQTSMYLCASARFGGPYEQYFGPGTRLTVT.